Reported below is one T cell receptor (beta chain). CDR3 length: 13 amino acids. V was cut by 5 bases and J by 5 bases, with 12 bases left in between. CDR1 and CDR2 from the germline V gene are SGHTA and FQGNSA. TCRdb fed the RT-PCR reads into MiXCR, producing one record per CDR3 protein. Found here are about 700,000 distinct CDR3 sequences, about 14% of them singletons; the top ten hold 3% to 4.5%. This sequence originates from a female donor in good health, serving as a healthy control. Material: memory CD4+ T cells from blood. The rearrangement joins TRBV7-2 to TRBJ1-1; D not certain. As DNA, the CDR3 is TGTGCCAGCAGCGGGGAGGTCCTTACTGAAGCTTTCTTT. Translated: CASSGEVLTEAFF.